Listed below are T cell receptor beta chains from one sample, sequenced in a study of T cells after yellow fever vaccination. MiXCR was run by TCRdb on the 5' RACE reads, yielding one entry per CDR3 protein. The sample shows 300,000 to 400,000 distinct CDR3 sequences, 9.5% to 12% of them seen only once. Sequencing used CD4+ T cells sorted from PBMCs, obtained 45 days after the yellow fever booster vaccination. These TCRs come from a man aged 18 to 30 who received the YFV17D yellow fever vaccine. The CDR3 runs from the conserved cysteine through the conserved F or W.

TRBV6-1 CASSTGTGGITSNQPQHF
TRBV5-1 CASSTQGISDTQYF
TRBV19 CASSIQGEYTGELFF
TRBV14 CASSPGITQYF
TRBV6-5 CASGMDTTPASPLHF
TRBV12-3/TRBV12-4 CASSLALSSGTRYTGELFF
TRBV5-1 CASSHPGNEKLFF
TRBV29-1 CSAGLGKAQPQHF
TRBV6-6 CASSYSRLAGTQYF
TRBV18 CASSPQWAEGETQYF
TRBV11-1 CASSLNGGAAYEQYF